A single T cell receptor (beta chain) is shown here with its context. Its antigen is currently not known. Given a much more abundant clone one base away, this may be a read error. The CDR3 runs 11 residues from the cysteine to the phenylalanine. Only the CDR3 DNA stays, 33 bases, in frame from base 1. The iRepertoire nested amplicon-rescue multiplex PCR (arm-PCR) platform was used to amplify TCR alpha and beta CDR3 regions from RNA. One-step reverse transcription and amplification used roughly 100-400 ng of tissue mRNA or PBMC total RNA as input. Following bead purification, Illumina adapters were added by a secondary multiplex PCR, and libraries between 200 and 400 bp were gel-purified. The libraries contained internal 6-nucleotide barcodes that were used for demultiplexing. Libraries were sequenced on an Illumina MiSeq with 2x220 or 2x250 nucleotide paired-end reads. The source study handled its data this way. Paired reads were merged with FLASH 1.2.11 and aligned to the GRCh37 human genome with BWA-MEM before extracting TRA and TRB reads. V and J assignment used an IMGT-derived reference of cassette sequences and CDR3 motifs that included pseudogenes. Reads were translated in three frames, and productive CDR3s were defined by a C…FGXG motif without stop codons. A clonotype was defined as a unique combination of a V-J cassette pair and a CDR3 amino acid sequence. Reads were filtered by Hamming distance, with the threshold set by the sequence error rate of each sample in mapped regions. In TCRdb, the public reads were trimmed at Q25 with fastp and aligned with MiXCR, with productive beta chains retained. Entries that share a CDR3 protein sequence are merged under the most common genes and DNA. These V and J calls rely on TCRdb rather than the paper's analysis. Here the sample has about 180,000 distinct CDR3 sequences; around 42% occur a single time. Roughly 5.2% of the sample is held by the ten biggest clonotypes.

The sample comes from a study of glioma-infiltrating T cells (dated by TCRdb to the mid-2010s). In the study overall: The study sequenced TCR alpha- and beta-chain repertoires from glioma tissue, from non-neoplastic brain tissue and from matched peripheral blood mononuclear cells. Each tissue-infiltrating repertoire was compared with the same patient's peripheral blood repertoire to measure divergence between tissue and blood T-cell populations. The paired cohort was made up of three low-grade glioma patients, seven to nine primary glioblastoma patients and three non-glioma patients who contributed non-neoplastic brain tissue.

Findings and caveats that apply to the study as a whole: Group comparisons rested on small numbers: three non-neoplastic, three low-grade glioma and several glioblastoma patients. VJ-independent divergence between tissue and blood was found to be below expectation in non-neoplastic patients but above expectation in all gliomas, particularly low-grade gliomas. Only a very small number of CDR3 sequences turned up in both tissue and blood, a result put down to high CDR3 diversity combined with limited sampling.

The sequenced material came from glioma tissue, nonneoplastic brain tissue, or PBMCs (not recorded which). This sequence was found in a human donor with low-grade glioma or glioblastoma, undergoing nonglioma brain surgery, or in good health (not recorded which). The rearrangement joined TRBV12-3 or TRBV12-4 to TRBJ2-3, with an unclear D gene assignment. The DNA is TGTGCCAGCAGTTATCGAGATGCGCAGTATTTT. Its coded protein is CASSYRDAQYF.